A selection of T cell receptor beta chains follows, all from one sample in a study of control samples from healthy donors and cancer patients. Generated by immunoSEQ multiplex PCR, the TCRdb table keeps only in-frame clones and is missing some. The table lists 70,000 or so clones, under 90% of them singletons, with around 30% in the top ten. Material: blood. These receptors were collected from a man aged 50 to 60 in good health. CDR3s include the opening cysteine and the closing phenylalanine or tryptophan. The order of the fields is clone size, D gene, V gene, J gene, CDR3 DNA, CDR3 protein. The D gene is left open where the match is weak. Not every row has a clone size; where given, it reads once, few, many or a size class.

size: -
D: -
V: TRBV15
J: TRBJ1-5
DNA: TGTGCCACCAGCAGAGCCCGGGGATCGCAGAGCAATCAGCCCCAGCATTTT
CDR3: CATSRARGSQSNQPQHF

size: -
D: -
V: TRBV29-1
J: TRBJ1-1
DNA: TGCAGCGTTGAGAACGGGGCTGAAGCTTTCTTT
CDR3: CSVENGAEAFF

size: -
D: -
V: TRBV27
J: TRBJ2-1
DNA: TGTGCCAGGGACCCCGCCTGGCGGAACTCCTACAATGAGCAGTTCTTC
CDR3: CARDPAWRNSYNEQFF

size: many
D: -
V: TRBV29-1
J: TRBJ1-5
DNA: TGCAGCGTTGGGGGTGGGGATAATCAGCCCCAGCATTTT
CDR3: CSVGGGDNQPQHF

size: -
D: -
V: TRBV21-1
J: TRBJ2-1
DNA: TGTGCCAGCAGCAATTTGAGGACTAGCGGGAGTAGCGACAATGAGCAGTTCTTC
CDR3: CASSNLRTSGSSDNEQFF

size: -
D: TRBD1
V: TRBV11-2
J: TRBJ2-3
DNA: TGTGCCAGCAGCTTGTGGACAGGGCCCGATACGCAGTATTTT
CDR3: CASSLWTGPDTQYF

size: -
D: TRBD1
V: TRBV7-2
J: TRBJ2-2
DNA: TGTGCCAGCAGTTCCGACAGGGTTGGGACCGGGGAGCTGTTTTTT
CDR3: CASSSDRVGTGELFF

size: -
D: TRBD2
V: TRBV7-6
J: TRBJ2-2
DNA: TGTGCCAGCAGCTTATCCGGCGGGGGGGCCACCGGGGAGCTGTTTTTT
CDR3: CASSLSGGGATGELFF

size: -
D: -
V: TRBV4-2
J: TRBJ2-5
DNA: TGTGCCAGCAGCCAAGCACAGGACCCCCAAGAGACCCAGTACTTC
CDR3: CASSQAQDPQETQYF

size: -
D: TRBD1
V: TRBV6-5
J: TRBJ2-7
DNA: TGTGCCAGCAGTAGAGGACAGGGGCAGGTCTACGAGCAGTACTTC
CDR3: CASSRGQGQVYEQYF

size: -
D: -
V: TRBV5-4
J: TRBJ2-1
DNA: TGTGCCAGCAGCCCGACAGAGGCCAGCTCCTACAATGAGCAGTTCTTC
CDR3: CASSPTEASSYNEQFF

size: -
D: -
V: TRBV6-6
J: TRBJ1-2
DNA: TGTGCCAGCAGTATGGTTAACTATGGCTACACCTTC
CDR3: CASSMVNYGYTF

size: -
D: -
V: TRBV29-1
J: TRBJ1-1
DNA: TGCAGCGTTGTATGGAACACTGAAGCTTTCTTT
CDR3: CSVVWNTEAFF

size: -
D: -
V: TRBV15
J: TRBJ1-5
DNA: TGTGCCACCAGCAGAGAGGGAAATCAGCCCCAGCATTTT
CDR3: CATSREGNQPQHF